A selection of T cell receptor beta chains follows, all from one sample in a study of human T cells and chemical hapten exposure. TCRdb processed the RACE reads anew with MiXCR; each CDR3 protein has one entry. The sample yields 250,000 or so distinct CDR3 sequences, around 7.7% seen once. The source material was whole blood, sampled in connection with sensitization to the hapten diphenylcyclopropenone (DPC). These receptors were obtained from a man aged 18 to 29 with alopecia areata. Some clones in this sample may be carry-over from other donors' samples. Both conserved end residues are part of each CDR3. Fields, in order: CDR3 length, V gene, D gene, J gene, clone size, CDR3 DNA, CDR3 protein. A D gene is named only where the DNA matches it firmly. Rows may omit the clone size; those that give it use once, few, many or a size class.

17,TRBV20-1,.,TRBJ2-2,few,TGCAGTGCTAGAGCAACCAGGGGACTTTTGAACACCGGGGAGCTGTTTTTT,CSARATRGLLNTGELFF
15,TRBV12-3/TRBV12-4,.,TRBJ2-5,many,TGTGCCAGCAGTTTATTAGACGGGGGGCCAGAGACCCAGTACTTC,CASSLLDGGPETQYF
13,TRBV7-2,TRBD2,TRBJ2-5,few,TGTGCCAGCAGGCGAGGCGGGGGAGAGACCCAGTACTTC,CASRRGGGETQYF
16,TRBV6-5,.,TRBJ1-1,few,TGTGCCAGCAGCTCGGTAGGGTTCGACTTGAACACTGAAGCTTTCTTT,CASSSVGFDLNTEAFF
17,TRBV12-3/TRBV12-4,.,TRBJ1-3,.,TGTGCCAGCAGTTTCGAGGCAGGGGACCCTTCTGGAAACACCATATATTTT,CASSFEAGDPSGNTIYF
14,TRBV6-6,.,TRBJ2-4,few,TGTGCCAGCAGTTACTCTGATAGAGGAAACATTCAGTACTTC,CASSYSDRGNIQYF
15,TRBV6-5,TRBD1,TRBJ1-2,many,TGTGCCAGCAGTCCCGACAGGGGCAGAGCATATGGCTACACCTTC,CASSPDRGRAYGYTF
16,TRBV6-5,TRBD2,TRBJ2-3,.,TGTGCCAGCAGTTACAATTCGGGGGGACCCACAGATACGCAGTATTTT,CASSYNSGGPTDTQYF
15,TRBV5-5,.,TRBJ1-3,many,TGTGCCAGCAGCTTGGACGGAGACTCTGGAAACACCATATATTTT,CASSLDGDSGNTIYF
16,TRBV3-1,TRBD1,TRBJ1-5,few,TGTGCCAGCAGCCAAGAAAGGACAGGGGGCAATCAGCCCCAGCATTTT,CASSQERTGGNQPQHF
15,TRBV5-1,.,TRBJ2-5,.,TGCGCCAGCAGCTTGGAACCCGGGGGCGGAGAGACCCAGTACTTC,CASSLEPGGGETQYF
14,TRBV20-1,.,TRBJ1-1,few,TGCAGTGCTAGGGAACCTGGGCGGAACACTGAAGCTTTCTTT,CSAREPGRNTEAFF
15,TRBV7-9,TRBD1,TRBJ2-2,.,TGTGCCAGCAGCGGTGGACAGGGATACACCGGGGAGCTGTTTTTT,CASSGGQGYTGELFF
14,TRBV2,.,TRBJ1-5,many,TGTGCCAGCAGACCTGGGACCAGCAATCAGCCCCAGCATTTT,CASRPGTSNQPQHF
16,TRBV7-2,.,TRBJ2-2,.,TGTGCCAGCAGGCTTACCGGGACGGCGAACACCGGGGAGCTGTTTTTT,CASRLTGTANTGELFF
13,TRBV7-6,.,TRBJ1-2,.,TGTGCCAGCAGCCCTGGGGGGGACTATGGCTACACCTTC,CASSPGGDYGYTF
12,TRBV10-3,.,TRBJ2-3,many,TGTGCCACCATGGGCCTTACAGATACGCAGTATTTT,CATMGLTDTQYF
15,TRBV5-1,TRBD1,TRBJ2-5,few,TGCGCCAGCAGCTGGCGGACAGGGGGCGTTGAGACCCAGTACTTC,CASSWRTGGVETQYF
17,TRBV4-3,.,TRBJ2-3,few,TGCGCCAGCAGCCAAGAAGCTTTGATGGGACGGGCTTATACGCAGTATTTT,CASSQEALMGRAYTQYF
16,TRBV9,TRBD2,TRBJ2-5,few,TGTGCCAGCAGCGATAGCGGGGGGCGTCCAGAAGAGACCCAGTACTTC,CASSDSGGRPEETQYF
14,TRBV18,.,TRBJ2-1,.,TGTGCCAGCTCACCAGACCGGAGACGCAATGAGCAGTTCTTC,CASSPDRRRNEQFF
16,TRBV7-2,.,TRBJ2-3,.,TGTGCCAGCAGCTTAGCTCAGCTCCGAGTCGCAGATACGCAGTATTTT,CASSLAQLRVADTQYF
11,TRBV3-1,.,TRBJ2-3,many,TGTGCCAGCAGCCAAGCAGATACGCAGTATTTT,CASSQADTQYF
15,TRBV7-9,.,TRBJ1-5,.,TGTGCCAGCAGCTGGGGGACGGGTTACAATCAGCCCCAGCATTTT,CASSWGTGYNQPQHF
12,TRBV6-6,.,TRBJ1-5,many,TGTGCCAGCGCGAAGCAGGGGCAGCCCCAGCATTTT,CASAKQGQPQHF
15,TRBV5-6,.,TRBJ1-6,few,TGTGCCAGCAGCTTTGAGCAAAAAGGTGGTTCACCCCTCCACTTT,CASSFEQKGGSPLHF
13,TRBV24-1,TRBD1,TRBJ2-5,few,TGTGCCACCGGCTCGACAGGGCGGCAGACCCAGTACTTC,CATGSTGRQTQYF
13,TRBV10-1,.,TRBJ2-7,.,TGCGCCAGCAGTGAGTCGTTTGCAGACGAGCAGTACTTC,CASSESFADEQYF
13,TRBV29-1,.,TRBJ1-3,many,TGCAGCGTTGAATGGTTCGGCAGAAACACCATATATTTT,CSVEWFGRNTIYF
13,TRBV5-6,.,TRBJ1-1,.,TGTGCCAGCAGCTCGGGGTTTTACACTGAAGCTTTCTTT,CASSSGFYTEAFF
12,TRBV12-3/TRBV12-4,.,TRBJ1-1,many,TGTGCCAGCAGCCCCAGGGGACCTGAAGCTTTCTTT,CASSPRGPEAFF
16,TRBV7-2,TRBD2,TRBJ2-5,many,TGTGCCAGCAGCCTAACTAGCGGGGGGGCCAGGGAGACCCAGTACTTC,CASSLTSGGARETQYF
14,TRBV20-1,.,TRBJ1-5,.,TGCAGTGCCCCTGTGAAGGGAGCCAATCAGCCCCAGCATTTT,CSAPVKGANQPQHF
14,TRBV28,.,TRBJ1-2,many,TGTGCCACCACCACCGCCTCCTCTAACTATGGCTACACCTTC,CATTTASSNYGYTF
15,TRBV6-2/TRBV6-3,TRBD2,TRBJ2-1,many,TGTGCCAGCAGTAGACTAGCGGGGGGTTACAATGAGCAGTTCTTC,CASSRLAGGYNEQFF
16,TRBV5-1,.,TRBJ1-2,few,TGCGCCAGCAGCTTGAGTACCGGCAGAACTAACTATGGCTACACCTTC,CASSLSTGRTNYGYTF
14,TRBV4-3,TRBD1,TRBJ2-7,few,TGCGCCAGCAGCCAAGCCCGGACAGGGGCCGAGCAGTACTTC,CASSQARTGAEQYF
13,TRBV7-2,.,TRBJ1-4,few,TGTGCCAGCAGCTTAGACCTTAATGAAAAACTGTTTTTT,CASSLDLNEKLFF
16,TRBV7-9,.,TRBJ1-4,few,TGTGCCAGCAGCTCGAACTCAGGGCGGTGGCGAGAAAAACTGTTTTTT,CASSSNSGRWREKLFF
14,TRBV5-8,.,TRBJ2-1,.,TGTGCCAGCAGCCCCCCATATACCTACAATGAGCAGTTCTTC,CASSPPYTYNEQFF
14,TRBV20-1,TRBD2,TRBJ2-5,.,TGCAGTGCTTTATCTAGCGGGGGAGGAGAGACCCAGTACTTC,CSALSSGGGETQYF
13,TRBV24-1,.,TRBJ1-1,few,TGTGCCACCAGTGATGGGACTACCACTGAAGCTTTCTTT,CATSDGTTTEAFF
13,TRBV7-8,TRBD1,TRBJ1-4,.,TGTGCCAGCAACAGGGGGCCGGATGAAAAACTGTTTTTT,CASNRGPDEKLFF
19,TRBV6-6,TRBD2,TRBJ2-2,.,TGTGCCAGCAAGGACGGGACGGATGCGGAGCGGGGGAACACCGGGGAGCTGTTTTTT,CASKDGTDAERGNTGELFF
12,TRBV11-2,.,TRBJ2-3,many,TGTGCCAGCAGCCGGAGTGGCGATACGCAGTATTTT,CASSRSGDTQYF
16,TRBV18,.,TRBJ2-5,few,TGTGCCAGCTCACCAGGGAGACAGGAGCTTCGAGAGACCCAGTACTTC,CASSPGRQELRETQYF
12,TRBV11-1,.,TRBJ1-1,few,TGTGCCAGCAGCTTCAACGCGGATGAAGCTTTCTTT,CASSFNADEAFF
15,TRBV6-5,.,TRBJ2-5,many,TGTGCCAGCAGTTACTCGATGACCGGAGGGAGGACCCAGTACTTC,CASSYSMTGGRTQYF
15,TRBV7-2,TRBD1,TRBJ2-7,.,TGTGCCAGCAGCCAAGGACAGGGACTTTCCTACGAGCAGTACTTC,CASSQGQGLSYEQYF
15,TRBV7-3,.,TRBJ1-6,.,TGTGCCAGCAGCCTTGAGGGCGGTTATAATTCACCCCTCCACTTT,CASSLEGGYNSPLHF